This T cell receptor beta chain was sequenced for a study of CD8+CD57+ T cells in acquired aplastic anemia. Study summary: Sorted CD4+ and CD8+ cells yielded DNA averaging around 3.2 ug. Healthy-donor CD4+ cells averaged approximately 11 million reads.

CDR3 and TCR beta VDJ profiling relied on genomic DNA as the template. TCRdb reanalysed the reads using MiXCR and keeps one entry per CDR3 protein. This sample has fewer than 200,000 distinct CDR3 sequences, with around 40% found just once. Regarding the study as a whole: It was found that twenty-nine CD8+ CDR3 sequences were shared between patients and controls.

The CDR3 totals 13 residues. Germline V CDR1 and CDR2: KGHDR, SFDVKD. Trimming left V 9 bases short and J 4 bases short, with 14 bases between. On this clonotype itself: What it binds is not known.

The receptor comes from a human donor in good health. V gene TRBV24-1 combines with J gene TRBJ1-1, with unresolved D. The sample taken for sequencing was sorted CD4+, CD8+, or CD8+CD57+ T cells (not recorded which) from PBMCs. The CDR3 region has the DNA TGTGCCACCCAGCTCGCGTCGAGCACTGAAGCTTTCTTT. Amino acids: CATQLASSTEAFF.